Listed here are 2 T cell receptor beta chains from one sample, sequenced in a study of blood T cell repertoires in COVID-19. TCRdb's copy holds only in-frame clones and misses some; the assay was immunoSEQ multiplex PCR. The data hold roughly 200,000 clones, with around 87% observed a single time. Material: peripheral blood. The receptors were gathered from a man aged 55 to 70 with acute or convalescent COVID-19.

V and J are TRBV4-2 and TRBJ2-3; 9 bases map to TRBD2. After removal of 1 base from V and 1 base from J, the junction contained 15 bases not matched to a gene. The length of the CDR3 is 20 residues. CDR1 LGHNA and CDR2 YNFKEQ come from the germline V gene. As DNA, the CDR3 is TGTGCCAGCAGCCAAGTTGTAATGGGTCAGCGGGGGGACCGCACAGATACGCAGTATTTT. It yields the protein CASSQVVMGQRGDRTDTQYF.

The J gene is TRBJ2-3, the V gene TRBV27; TRBD2 matches 14 bases. CDR3 length: 14 residues. Germline assignment: CDR1 MNHEY and CDR2 SMNVEV (reference sequence). Trimming removed 8 bases from V and 10 bases from J; junction bases left unmatched: 8. Written as DNA, the CDR3 is TGTGCCAGCCGACGGACTAGCGGGGGGCCCTCGCAGTATTTT. It codes for CASRRTSGGPSQYF.